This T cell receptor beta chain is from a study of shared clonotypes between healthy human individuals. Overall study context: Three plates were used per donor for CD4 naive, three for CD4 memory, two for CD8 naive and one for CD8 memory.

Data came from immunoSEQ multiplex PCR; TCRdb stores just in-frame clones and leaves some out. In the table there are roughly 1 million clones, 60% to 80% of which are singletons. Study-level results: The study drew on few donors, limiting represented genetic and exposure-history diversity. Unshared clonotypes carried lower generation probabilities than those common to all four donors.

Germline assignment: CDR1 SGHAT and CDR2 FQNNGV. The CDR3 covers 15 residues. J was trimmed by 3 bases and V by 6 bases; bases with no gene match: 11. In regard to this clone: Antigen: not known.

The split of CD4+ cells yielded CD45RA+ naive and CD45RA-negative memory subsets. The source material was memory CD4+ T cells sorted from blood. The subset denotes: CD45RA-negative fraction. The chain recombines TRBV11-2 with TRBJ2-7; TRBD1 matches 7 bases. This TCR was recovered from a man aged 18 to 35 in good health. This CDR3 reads CASRKGANVFYEQYF. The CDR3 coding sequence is TGTGCCAGCAGGAAGGGGGCTAATGTTTTCTACGAGCAGTACTTC.